Below, 20 T cell receptor beta chains from the same sample are listed, as sequenced in a study of blood T cells in healthy people across ages. It was with a sample-barcoded 5' primer and a J-beta primer mix that a second PCR of roughly 6 to 12 cycles was run. One entry per CDR3 protein, called by TCRdb with MiXCR from the 5' RACE reads. Among around 990,000 distinct CDR3 sequences, more than 30% were seen once, and the ten largest hold roughly 13%. Source material: blood. The receptors shown here come from a man aged 18 to 29 in good health.

This clonotype was seen once. Just one base apart from a much larger clone, this may be a read error. This rearrangement joins TRBV10-3 to TRBJ2-3; D unclear. The V gene's germline CDR1 is ENHRY and CDR2 SYGVKD. V lost 7 bases and J 7 bases, leaving 12 bases between the germline ends. The CDR3 contains 12 residues. DNA of the CDR3: TGTGCCATCAACGGACCCCGGAATACGCAGTATTTT. Translated: CAINGPRNTQYF.

The chain recombines TRBV10-3 with TRBJ2-5, with 10 bases that match TRBD2. The CDR3 has 15 residues. CDR1 is ENHRY and CDR2 is SYGVKD in the germline V gene. The V segment lost 5 bases and the J segment 11 bases; nucleotides outside the gene matches: 14. The CDR3 region has the DNA TGTGCCATCAGTTTCAAGCGGGGGGGCAACAATGAGCAGTACTTC. This sequence encodes CAISFKRGGNNEQYF.

This clonotype was picked up a small number of times. V usage is TRBV5-1 and J usage is TRBJ2-3, with no clear D. V was trimmed by 0 bases and J by 1 base, leaving 9 bases between them. The CDR3 is 15 residues long. Per the germline V gene, CDR1 is SGHRS and CDR2 is YFSETQ. In DNA, the CDR3 is TGCGCCAGCAGCTTGGCCGGCACCCGCACAGATACGCAGTATTTT. This codes for CASSLAGTRTDTQYF.

This chain uses TRBV7-8 with TRBJ2-4; the D gene is possibly TRBD1 (6 bases). Germline V gives CDR1 SGHVS, CDR2 FQNEAQ. The CDR3 has 13 residues. V was shortened by 4 bases and J by 6 bases, with 10 bases between the two germline ends. The CDR3 loop is CASSSEDRNIQYF. CDR3 nucleotides: TGTGCCAGCAGCTCAGAGGACAGAAACATTCAGTACTTC.

The chain links TRBV11-2 to TRBJ2-1; D might be TRBD1 (6 bases). The germline V gene has CDR1 SGHAT and CDR2 FQNNGV. The V end was cut by 6 bases, the J end by 6 bases, with 15 bases between. This CDR3 region has 14 residues. DNA for the CDR3: TGTGCCAGCAGGCAAGGGACACGTGGCAATGAGCAGTTCTTC. Protein sequence: CASRQGTRGNEQFF.

This clonotype has a handful of counts. The J gene is TRBJ1-2, the V gene TRBV18, with D possibly matching TRBD1 (6 bases). The CDR3 extends over 14 amino acids. With 2 bases removed from V and 8 bases from J, the gap between germline ends came to 15 bases. The germline V gene encodes CDR1 KGHSH and CDR2 LQKENI. The CDR3 reads CASSPTTGLGGYTF. As DNA, the CDR3 is TGTGCCAGCTCACCAACTACAGGGCTCGGCGGCTACACCTTC.

The CDR3 loop is CASSSSGPRNTEAFF. DNA for the CDR3: TGCGCCAGCAGCTCCTCGGGACCCCGGAACACTGAAGCTTTCTTT. This rearrangement joins TRBV5-1 to TRBJ1-1, with D possibly being TRBD1 (5 bases). The V end was cut by 3 bases, the J end by 1 base, with 13 bases between. This CDR3 has 15 residues. CDR1 is SGHRS and CDR2 is YFSETQ in the germline V gene. Combining the CDR3 with reference TRBV5-1 and TRBJ1-1 gives the whole variable domain KAGVTQTPRYLIKTRGQQVTLSCSPISGHRSVSWYQQTPGQGLQFLFEYFSETQRNKGNFPGRFSGRQFSNSRSEMNVSTLELGDSALYLCASSSSGPRNTEAFFGQGTRLTVV.

The genes are TRBV20-1 and TRBJ1-1; D is ambiguous. The CDR3 runs to 15 residues. V lost 0 bases, J lost 0 bases, and 11 bases lay in between. Germline loops: CDR1 DFQATT, CDR2 SNEGSKA (reference sequence). DNA of the CDR3: TGCAGTGCTAGAGATGGCCAGCCGATGAACACTGAAGCTTTCTTT. This gives the protein CSARDGQPMNTEAFF.

In DNA form, the CDR3 reads TGTGCCAGCAGGGACAGAATCACAGATACGCAGTATTTT. Encoded protein: CASRDRITDTQYF. The V and J genes are TRBV7-9 and TRBJ2-3; maybe TRBD1 (6 bases). CDR3 length: 13 amino acids. Germline lookup yields CDR1 SEHNR and CDR2 FQNEAQ (reference sequence). V was shortened by 6 bases and J by 2 bases, with 9 bases between the two germline ends.

The CDR3 protein is CASSLDRGLSFF. In DNA form, the CDR3 reads TGTGCCAGCAGCTTAGATAGGGGGCTTTCTTTCTTT. The chain uses TRBV7-2 and TRBJ1-1; 7 bases line up with TRBD1. V shed 1 base and J 12 bases; nucleotides not matched to a gene: 5. CDR1 and CDR2 from the germline V gene are SGHTA and FQGNSA. The CDR3 totals 12 residues.

In regard to this clonotype: A junction end diverges from the germline sequence, so it may reflect a read error. The chain has TRBV9 and TRBJ1-3; D is uncertain. Germline CDR1 is SGDLS and CDR2 is YYNGEE. This CDR3 spans 17 amino acids. In DNA form, the CDR3 reads TGTGCCAGCAGCGCCAATCCTGCAGAGTTTCCTGGAAGCACCATATATTTT. Encoded protein: CASSANPAEFPGSTIYF.

V gene TRBV10-2 combines with J gene TRBJ2-5; D perhaps matches TRBD2 (7 bases). Trimming stripped 8 bases from V and 1 base from J, with 14 bases between. The CDR3 is 14 residues long. Germline assignment: CDR1 WSHSY and CDR2 SAAADI. The chain's CDR3 is CASGAGGPQETQYF. CDR3 sequence (DNA): TGCGCCAGCGGAGCCGGGGGGCCCCAAGAGACCCAGTACTTC.

The chain uses TRBV25-1 and TRBJ2-3, with D possibly TRBD2 on 5 matching bases. The germline V gene encodes CDR1 MGHDK and CDR2 SYGVNS. V was clipped by 6 bases and J by 2 bases, with 18 bases between them. The CDR3 sequence is 16 residues long. The CDR3 coding sequence is TGTGCCAGCAGCCACGATGACGGGAAAAACACAGATACGCAGTATTTT. Amino acids: CASSHDDGKNTDTQYF.

V usage is TRBV27 and J usage is TRBJ2-1, with TRBD2 matching over 11 bases. The CDR3 extends over 17 amino acids. With V trimmed by 0 bases and J by 5 bases, 6 bases remained unmatched. Germline V gene lookup returns CDR1 MNHEY and CDR2 SMNVEV (reference sequence). The DNA of the CDR3 is TGTGCCAGCAGTTTATCGCCTAGCGGGGGGTTGAACAATGAGCAGTTCTTC. Translated, it gives CASSLSPSGGLNNEQFF.

This clonotype was counted between two and nine times. The rearrangement uses TRBV20-1 and TRBJ2-5, with unresolved D. This CDR3 contains 12 residues. V dropped 6 bases and J dropped 4 bases, with 12 bases sitting between them. Germline CDR1 is DFQATT and CDR2 is SNEGSKA (reference sequence). CDR3 sequence: CSAPVAPETQYF. Written as DNA, the CDR3 is TGCAGTGCCCCCGTTGCTCCAGAGACCCAGTACTTC.

J is TRBJ2-3 and V is TRBV20-1, with 7 bases identical to TRBD2. The CDR3 contains 17 residues. Germline CDR1 reads DFQATT; CDR2 reads SNEGSKA (reference sequence). V shed 8 bases, J shed 0 bases, and the junction held 17 bases outside the gene matches. CDR3 sequence: CSSTSRLNFPSTDTQYF. CDR3 nucleotide sequence: TGCAGTTCGACTAGCAGGCTAAATTTCCCTAGCACAGATACGCAGTATTTT.

The rearrangement joins TRBV7-2 to TRBJ2-3; D is undetermined. The V end lost 5 bases, the J end lost 5 bases, and 14 bases lay between the germline ends. CDR1 and CDR2 from the germline V gene are SGHTA and FQGNSA. This CDR3 is 14 amino acids long. The CDR3 is CASSVDGPLDTQYF. The CDR3 region has the DNA TGTGCCAGCAGCGTAGACGGCCCCTTAGATACGCAGTATTTT.

This clonotype has a handful of counts. V is TRBV29-1 and J is TRBJ1-4; the D is unclear. The germline V and J ends were trimmed by 5 bases and 8 bases, with 18 bases remaining between them. From germline, CDR1 is SQVTM and CDR2 ANQGSEA. The CDR3 consists of 14 residues. The DNA for the CDR3 is TGCAGCGTTCGGAGCGAAACCCTTCCCGAAAAACTGTTTTTT. Translated, it gives CSVRSETLPEKLFF. Together with reference TRBV29-1 and TRBJ1-4, the CDR3 gives the full variable domain: SAVISQKPSRDICQRGTSLTIQCQVDSQVTMMFWYRQQPGQSLTLIATANQGSEATYESGFVIDKFPISRPNLTFSTLTVSNMSPEDSSIYLCSVRSETLPEKLFFGSGTQLSVL.

In regard to this clonotype: A much larger clone differs from this one at a single base, so this may be a read error. The chain links TRBV11-2 to TRBJ2-7, with TRBD1 matching 8 bases. The V gene end was trimmed by 0 bases and the J gene end by 4 bases; junction bases not matched to a gene: 8. The germline V gene has CDR1 SGHAT and CDR2 FQNNGV. This CDR3 has 16 amino acids. The CDR3 DNA reads as TGTGCCAGCAGCTTAGATGTTGACAGGGGCCGGTACGAGCAGTACTTC. Translation gives CASSLDVDRGRYEQYF.

The chain employs TRBV12-3 or TRBV12-4 and TRBJ2-1, with 8 bases aligning to TRBD1. The J call is doubtful: the DNA matches TRBJ2-7 better. The CDR3 sequence is 16 residues long. The CDR3 reads CASSNPGGGSYNEQYF. The CDR3 DNA reads TGTGCCAGCAGTAACCCAGGGGGCGGCTCCTACAATGAGCAGTACTTC.